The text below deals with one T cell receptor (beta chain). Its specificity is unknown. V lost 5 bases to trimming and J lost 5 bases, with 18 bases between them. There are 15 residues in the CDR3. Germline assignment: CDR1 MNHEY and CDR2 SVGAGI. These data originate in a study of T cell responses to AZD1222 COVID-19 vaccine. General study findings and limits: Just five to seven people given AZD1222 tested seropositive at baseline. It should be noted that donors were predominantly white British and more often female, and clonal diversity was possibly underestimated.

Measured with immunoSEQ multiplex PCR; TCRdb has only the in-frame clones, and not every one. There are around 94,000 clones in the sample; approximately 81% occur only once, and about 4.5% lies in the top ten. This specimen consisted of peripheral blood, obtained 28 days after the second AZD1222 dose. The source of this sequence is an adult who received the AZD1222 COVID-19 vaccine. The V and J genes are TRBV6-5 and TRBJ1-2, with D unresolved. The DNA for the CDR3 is TGTGCCAGCAGTCGGAACGATGTTGCTGGATATGGCTACACCTTC. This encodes CASSRNDVAGYGYTF.